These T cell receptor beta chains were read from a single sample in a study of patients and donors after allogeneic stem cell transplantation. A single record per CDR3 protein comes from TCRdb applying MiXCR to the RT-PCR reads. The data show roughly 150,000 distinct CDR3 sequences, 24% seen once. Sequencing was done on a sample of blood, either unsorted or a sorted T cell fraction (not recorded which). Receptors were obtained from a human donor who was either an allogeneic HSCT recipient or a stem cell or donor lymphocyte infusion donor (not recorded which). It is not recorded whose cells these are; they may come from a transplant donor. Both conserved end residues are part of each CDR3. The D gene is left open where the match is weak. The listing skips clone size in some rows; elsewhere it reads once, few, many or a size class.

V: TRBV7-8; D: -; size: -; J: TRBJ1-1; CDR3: CASSLGDTSTEAFF; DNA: TGTGCCAGCAGCCTCGGTGACACCAGCACTGAAGCTTTCTTT
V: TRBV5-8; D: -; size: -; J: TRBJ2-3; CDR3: CASSLDRIDTQYF; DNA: TGTGCCAGCAGCTTGGACAGGATCGATACGCAGTATTTT
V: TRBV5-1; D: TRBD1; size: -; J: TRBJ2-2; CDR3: CASSSRDRGPGELFF; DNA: TGCGCCAGCAGCTCCAGGGACAGGGGGCCCGGGGAGCTGTTTTTT
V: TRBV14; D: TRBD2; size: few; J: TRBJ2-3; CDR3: CASSQDGLAGFEDTQYF; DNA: TGTGCCAGCAGCCAAGATGGTCTAGCGGGCTTCGAAGATACGCAGTATTTT
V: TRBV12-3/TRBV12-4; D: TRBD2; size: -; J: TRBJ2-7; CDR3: CASSPGTSGQYFYEQYF; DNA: TGTGCCAGCAGTCCCGGGACTAGCGGGCAATACTTCTACGAGCAGTACTTC
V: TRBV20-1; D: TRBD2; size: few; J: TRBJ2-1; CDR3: CSASGTSGSSYNEQFF; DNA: TGCAGTGCTAGTGGGACTAGCGGAAGCTCCTACAATGAGCAGTTCTTC
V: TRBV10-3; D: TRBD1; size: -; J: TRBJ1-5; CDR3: CAISDGTGGNQPQHF; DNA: TGTGCCATCAGCGACGGGACAGGGGGCAATCAGCCCCAGCATTTT
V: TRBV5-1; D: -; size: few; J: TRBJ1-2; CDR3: CASSFQGSGGYTF; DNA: TGCGCCAGCAGCTTTCAGGGCAGCGGTGGCTACACCTTC
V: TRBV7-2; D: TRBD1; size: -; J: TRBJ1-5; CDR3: CASSRQGLSQPQHF; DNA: TGTGCCAGCAGCAGACAGGGATTAAGCCAGCCCCAGCATTTT
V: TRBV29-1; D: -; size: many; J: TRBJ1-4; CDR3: CSVEDRTTNEKLFF; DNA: TGCAGCGTTGAGGACCGTACAACTAATGAAAAACTGTTTTTT
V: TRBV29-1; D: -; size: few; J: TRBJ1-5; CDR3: CSITSGDDQPQHF; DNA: TGCAGCATTACTTCTGGGGATGATCAGCCCCAGCATTTT
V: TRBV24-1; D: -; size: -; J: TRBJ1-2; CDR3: CATSDLNGYTF; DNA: TGTGCCACCAGTGATTTGAACGGCTACACCTTC
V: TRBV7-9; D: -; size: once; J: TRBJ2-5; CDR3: CASSAIKVQETQYF; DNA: TGTGCCAGCAGCGCGATCAAGGTTCAAGAGACCCAGTACTTC
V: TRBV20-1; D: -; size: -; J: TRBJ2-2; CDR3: CSARLGGAGELFF; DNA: TGCAGTGCTAGATTGGGAGGAGCCGGGGAGCTGTTTTTT
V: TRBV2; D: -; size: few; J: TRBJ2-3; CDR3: CASRRGTRGATDTQYF; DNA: TGTGCCAGCAGGCGTGGGACAAGAGGGGCAACAGATACGCAGTATTTT
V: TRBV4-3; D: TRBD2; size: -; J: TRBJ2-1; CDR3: CASSQVGTSAFNEQFF; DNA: TGCGCCAGCAGCCAAGTCGGGACTAGCGCTTTTAATGAGCAGTTCTTC
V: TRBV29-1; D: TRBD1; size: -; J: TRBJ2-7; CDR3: CSVGQGKNSYEQYF; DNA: TGCAGCGTTGGACAGGGGAAGAACAGCTACGAGCAGTACTTC
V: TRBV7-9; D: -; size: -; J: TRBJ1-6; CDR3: CASSLARPDTDSPLHF; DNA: TGTGCCAGCAGCTTAGCGCGTCCAGATACGGATTCACCCCTCCACTTT
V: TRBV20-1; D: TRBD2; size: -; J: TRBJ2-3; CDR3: CSARTAGLTDTQYF; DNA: TGCAGTGCTAGAACAGCGGGACTCACAGATACGCAGTATTTT
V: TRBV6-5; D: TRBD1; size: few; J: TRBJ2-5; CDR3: CASSPWTGETQYF; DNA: TGTGCCAGCAGTCCTTGGACAGGGGAGACCCAGTACTTC
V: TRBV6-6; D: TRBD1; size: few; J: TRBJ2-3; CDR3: CASSYASMTGGVDTQYF; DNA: TGTGCCAGCAGTTACGCGTCGATGACAGGGGGCGTAGATACGCAGTATTTT
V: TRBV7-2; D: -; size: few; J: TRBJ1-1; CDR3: CASSSPLVAVRDRTEAFF; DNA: TGTGCCAGCAGCTCACCCCTAGTTGCCGTACGAGATAGGACTGAAGCTTTCTTT
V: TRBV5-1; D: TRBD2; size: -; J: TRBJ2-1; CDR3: CASSLSASGGGEQFF; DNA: TGCGCCAGCAGCTTGTCGGCTAGCGGGGGAGGTGAGCAGTTCTTC
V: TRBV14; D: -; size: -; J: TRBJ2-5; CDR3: CASSQLGDRETQYF; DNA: TGTGCCAGCAGCCAACTCGGAGATCGGGAGACCCAGTACTTC
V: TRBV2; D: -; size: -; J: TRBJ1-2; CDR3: CASMIVYGGYTF; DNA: TGTGCCAGCATGATTGTCTACGGGGGCTACACCTTC
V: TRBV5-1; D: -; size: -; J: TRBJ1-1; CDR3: CASSLDSGTEAFF; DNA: TGCGCCAGCAGCCTTGACAGTGGCACTGAAGCTTTCTTT
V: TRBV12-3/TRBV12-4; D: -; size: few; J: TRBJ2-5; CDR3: CASSRTLGRETQYF; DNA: TGTGCCAGCAGTAGGACCCTTGGGCGGGAGACCCAGTACTTC
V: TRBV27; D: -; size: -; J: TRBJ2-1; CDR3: CASSLGDPYNEQFF; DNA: TGTGCCAGCAGTTTAGGGGACCCCTACAATGAGCAGTTCTTC
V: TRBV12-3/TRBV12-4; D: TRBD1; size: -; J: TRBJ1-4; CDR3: CASRSTGGGEKLFF; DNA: TGTGCCAGCAGATCCACAGGGGGGGGTGAAAAACTGTTTTTT
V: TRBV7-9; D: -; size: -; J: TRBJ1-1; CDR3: CASSSPNTEAFF; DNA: TGTGCCAGCAGCTCACCGAACACTGAAGCTTTCTTT
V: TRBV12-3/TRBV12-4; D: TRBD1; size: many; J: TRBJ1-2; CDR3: CASSPDRVNYGYTF; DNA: TGTGCCAGCAGCCCGGACAGGGTTAACTATGGCTACACCTTC
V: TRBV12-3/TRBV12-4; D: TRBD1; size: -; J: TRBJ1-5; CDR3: CASRQGSNQPQHF; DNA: TGTGCCAGCAGACAGGGGAGCAATCAGCCCCAGCATTTT
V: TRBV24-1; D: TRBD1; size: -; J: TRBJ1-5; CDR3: CATSDLRQAGGYSNQPQHF; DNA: TGTGCCACCAGTGATTTGCGCCAGGCAGGGGGTTATAGCAATCAGCCCCAGCATTTT
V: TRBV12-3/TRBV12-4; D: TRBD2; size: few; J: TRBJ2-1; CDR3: CASSFPSGRVEQFF; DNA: TGTGCCAGCAGTTTTCCTAGCGGGAGGGTTGAGCAGTTCTTC
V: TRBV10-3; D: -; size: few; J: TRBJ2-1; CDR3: CAISKHRPIWYNEQFF; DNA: TGTGCCATCAGTAAACACCGCCCTATTTGGTACAATGAGCAGTTCTTC
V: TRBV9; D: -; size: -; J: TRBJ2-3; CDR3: CASSVERTSTDTQYF; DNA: TGTGCCAGCAGCGTAGAACGCACTAGCACAGATACGCAGTATTTT
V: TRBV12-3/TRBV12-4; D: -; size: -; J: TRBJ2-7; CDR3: CASTLWGEASYEQYF; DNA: TGTGCCAGCACCTTATGGGGGGAAGCCTCCTACGAGCAGTACTTC
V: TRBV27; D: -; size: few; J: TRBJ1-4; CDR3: CASSRRTLSGEKLFF; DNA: TGTGCCAGCAGTAGACGGACACTGTCGGGTGAAAAACTGTTTTTT
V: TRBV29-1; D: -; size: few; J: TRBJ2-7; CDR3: CSVAGASYEQYF; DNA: TGCAGCGTCGCAGGGGCGTCCTACGAGCAGTACTTC